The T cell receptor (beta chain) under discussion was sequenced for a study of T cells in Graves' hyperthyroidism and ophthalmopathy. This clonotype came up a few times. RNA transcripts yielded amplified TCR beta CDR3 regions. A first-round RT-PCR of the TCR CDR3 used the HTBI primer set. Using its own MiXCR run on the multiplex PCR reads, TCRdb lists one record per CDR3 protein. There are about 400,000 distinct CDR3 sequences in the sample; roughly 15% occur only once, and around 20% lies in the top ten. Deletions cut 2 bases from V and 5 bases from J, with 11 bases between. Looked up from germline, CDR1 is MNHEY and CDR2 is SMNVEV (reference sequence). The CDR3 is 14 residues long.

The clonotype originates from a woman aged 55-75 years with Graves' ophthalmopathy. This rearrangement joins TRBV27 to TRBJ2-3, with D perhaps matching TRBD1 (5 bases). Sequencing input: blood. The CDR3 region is CASSLQGGRDTQYF. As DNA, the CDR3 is TGTGCCAGCAGTTTACAGGGCGGTCGAGATACGCAGTATTTT.